The count of the clone carrying this T cell receptor beta chain is one. What it binds is unknown. Assay used: immunoSEQ multiplex PCR; TCRdb lists only in-frame clones, some missing. The data contain around 250,000 clones, 90% of them singletons. The donors were members of the roughly 120-subject validation cohort (separate from the roughly 660-subject first cohort). V shed 0 bases and J shed 3 bases, with 13 bases lying between them. This CDR3 has 15 residues. In germline, CDR1 is SGDLS, CDR2 YYNGEE. These data are taken from a study of cytomegalovirus exposure and HLA in healthy donors. General observations from the study: Across donors, most TCRs were seen rarely, yet some public ones were widespread. A few chains tied to CMV proved CMV antigen-specific in vitro.

This receptor was obtained from a woman aged 18-29 years in good health and CMV-seronegative. This chain links TRBV9 with TRBJ2-7; a weak D match, TRBD1 (5 bases). The specimen was PBMCs. The CDR3 bases are TGTGCCAGCAGCGTAGGACAGCTGTCTGTCTACGAGCAGTACTTC. Amino acids: CASSVGQLSVYEQYF.